A selection of T cell receptor beta chains follows, all from one sample in a study of blood T cell repertoires in COVID-19. Some clones are missing from TCRdb's copy, which holds only in-frame ones; the method was immunoSEQ multiplex PCR. The sample contains around 400,000 clones, more than 85% of which appear only once. The sequenced sample consisted of PBMCs or T cells enriched from blood (not recorded which). The source of these receptors is a woman aged 40 to 50 who had been exposed to COVID-19. Both conserved end residues are part of each CDR3. The size entry is marked missing in some rows and otherwise reads once, few, many or a size class.

CDR3 length: 16; V gene: TRBV5-4; J gene: TRBJ1-2; clone size: once; CDR3 protein: CASSFPGTGGGNGYTF
CDR3 length: 14; V gene: TRBV5-1; J gene: TRBJ1-4; clone size: .; CDR3 protein: CASSPWAQNEKLFF
CDR3 length: 16; V gene: TRBV6-5; J gene: TRBJ1-3; clone size: .; CDR3 protein: CASSYSIRGPRNTIYF
CDR3 length: 14; V gene: TRBV18; J gene: TRBJ1-1; clone size: .; CDR3 protein: CASSPLGEGAEAFF
CDR3 length: 14; V gene: TRBV5-4; J gene: TRBJ2-5; clone size: .; CDR3 protein: CASSPRQGPETQYF
CDR3 length: 13; V gene: TRBV21-1; J gene: TRBJ1-1; clone size: .; CDR3 protein: CASSKEGEAEAFF
CDR3 length: 15; V gene: TRBV6-1; J gene: TRBJ2-7; clone size: .; CDR3 protein: CASSEEGWGAYEQYF
CDR3 length: 17; V gene: TRBV5-1; J gene: TRBJ2-5; clone size: .; CDR3 protein: CASSLDLAGGLGETQYF
CDR3 length: 15; V gene: TRBV7-3; J gene: TRBJ2-3; clone size: .; CDR3 protein: CASSSSGRGTDTQYF
CDR3 length: 16; V gene: TRBV21-1; J gene: TRBJ2-2; clone size: .; CDR3 protein: CASSKKLDGETGELFF
CDR3 length: 15; V gene: TRBV13; J gene: TRBJ1-4; clone size: .; CDR3 protein: CASSERTGGNEKLFF
CDR3 length: 15; V gene: TRBV19; J gene: TRBJ1-4; clone size: .; CDR3 protein: CASSAGVTFDEKLFF
CDR3 length: 13; V gene: TRBV5-1; J gene: TRBJ1-2; clone size: once; CDR3 protein: CASSPDSPMRYTF
CDR3 length: 15; V gene: TRBV7-9; J gene: TRBJ1-3; clone size: few; CDR3 protein: CASSLVGSSGNTIYF
CDR3 length: 14; V gene: TRBV2; J gene: TRBJ1-5; clone size: .; CDR3 protein: CASRTDFSNQPQHF
CDR3 length: 16; V gene: TRBV7-2; J gene: TRBJ1-3; clone size: .; CDR3 protein: CASSLEGGLAGNTIYF
CDR3 length: 16; V gene: TRBV30; J gene: TRBJ1-6; clone size: .; CDR3 protein: CAWMVDRASRGSPLHF
CDR3 length: 13; V gene: TRBV27; J gene: TRBJ1-5; clone size: .; CDR3 protein: CASSPGGGQPQHF
CDR3 length: 18; V gene: TRBV7-6; J gene: TRBJ2-1; clone size: .; CDR3 protein: CASSPRTSGGAGENEQFF
CDR3 length: 16; V gene: TRBV4-3; J gene: TRBJ1-4; clone size: .; CDR3 protein: CASSQETTATNEKLFF
CDR3 length: 15; V gene: TRBV18; J gene: TRBJ2-2; clone size: .; CDR3 protein: CASSPGQSNTGELFF
CDR3 length: 14; V gene: TRBV30; J gene: TRBJ1-2; clone size: .; CDR3 protein: CAWSTGTEVYGYTF
CDR3 length: 14; V gene: TRBV19; J gene: TRBJ2-3; clone size: .; CDR3 protein: CASRGRANTDTQYF
CDR3 length: 13; V gene: TRBV5-1; J gene: TRBJ2-7; clone size: .; CDR3 protein: CASTGVNGHEQYF
CDR3 length: 13; V gene: TRBV29-1; J gene: TRBJ2-2; clone size: .; CDR3 protein: CSVADRGSGELFF
CDR3 length: 17; V gene: TRBV18; J gene: TRBJ2-7; clone size: .; CDR3 protein: CASSAKPRDGSSYEQYF
CDR3 length: 15; V gene: TRBV9; J gene: TRBJ1-6; clone size: .; CDR3 protein: CASSAGTPRGSPLHF
CDR3 length: 14; V gene: TRBV2; J gene: TRBJ2-1; clone size: .; CDR3 protein: CASRDRGSYNEQFF
CDR3 length: 16; V gene: TRBV7-6; J gene: TRBJ2-1; clone size: .; CDR3 protein: CASSFPVAGGPSEQFF
CDR3 length: 16; V gene: TRBV3-1/TRBV3-2; J gene: TRBJ2-2; clone size: .; CDR3 protein: CASSPQDRGRTGELFF
CDR3 length: 13; V gene: TRBV12-3/TRBV12-4; J gene: TRBJ1-1; clone size: .; CDR3 protein: CASASPGGAEAFF
CDR3 length: 14; V gene: TRBV7-9; J gene: TRBJ1-4; clone size: .; CDR3 protein: CASSLKGAERKLFF
CDR3 length: 14; V gene: TRBV7-2; J gene: TRBJ1-1; clone size: .; CDR3 protein: CASSLGGGSTEAFF
CDR3 length: 12; V gene: TRBV7-9; J gene: TRBJ1-1; clone size: .; CDR3 protein: CASSQTDTEAFF
CDR3 length: 16; V gene: TRBV16; J gene: TRBJ1-3; clone size: once; CDR3 protein: CASSQPGQRSGNTIYF
CDR3 length: 15; V gene: TRBV30; J gene: TRBJ1-2; clone size: .; CDR3 protein: CAWSVREGAWYGYTF
CDR3 length: 13; V gene: TRBV11-1; J gene: TRBJ1-2; clone size: once; CDR3 protein: CASSLKQGYGYTF